This TCR beta chain was documented in a study of cytomegalovirus exposure and HLA in healthy donors. Study conclusions and caveats: Later, an analysis showed that TCR beta chains associated with HLA were more clonally expanded than others that were equally common.

The CDR3 is made up of 17 amino acids. The germline CDR1 and CDR2 sequences are LNHDA and SQIVND (reference sequence). Losses at the gene ends were 5 bases for V and 5 bases for J; bases not matched to a gene: 10. Notes on this clone: Its target is not known.

PCR involved 60 Vbeta and 13 Jbeta primers. Sequencing used immunoSEQ multiplex PCR; TCRdb keeps in-frame clones, though not all of them. The table has 100,000 or so clones, 78% seen once. The sequenced material came from PBMCs. The TCR comes from a male donor in good health and CMV-seronegative. This chain joins TRBV19 and TRBJ2-3; 13 bases agree with TRBD2. The CDR3 DNA reads TGTGCCAGTAGTTTCCTCCGGACTAGCGGGAGAGTAGATACGCAGTATTTT. This codes for CASSFLRTSGRVDTQYF.